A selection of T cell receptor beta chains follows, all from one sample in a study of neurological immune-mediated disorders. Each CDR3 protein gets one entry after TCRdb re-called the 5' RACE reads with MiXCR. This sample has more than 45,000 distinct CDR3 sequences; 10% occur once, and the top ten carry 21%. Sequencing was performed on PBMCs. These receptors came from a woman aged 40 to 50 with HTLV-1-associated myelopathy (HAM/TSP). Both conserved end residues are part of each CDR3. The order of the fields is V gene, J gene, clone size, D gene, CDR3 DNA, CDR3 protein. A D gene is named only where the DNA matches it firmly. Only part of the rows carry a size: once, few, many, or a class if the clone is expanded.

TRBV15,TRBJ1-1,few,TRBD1,TGTGCCACCAGCACGACAGGGACCACTGAAGCTTTCTTT,CATSTTGTTEAFF
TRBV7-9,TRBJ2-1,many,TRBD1,TGTGCCACCCTTCGGGACAGGGTCAATGAGCAGTTCTTC,CATLRDRVNEQFF
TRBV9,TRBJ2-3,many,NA,TGTGCCAGCAGCGTAGCTCCCCCAGATACGCAGTATTTT,CASSVAPPDTQYF
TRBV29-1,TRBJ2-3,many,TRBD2,TGCAGCGTTGGTGGGGGGGTTACAGATACGCAGTATTTT,CSVGGGVTDTQYF
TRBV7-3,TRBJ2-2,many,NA,TGTGCCAGCAGCTCCGGCCTGGCTAACACCGGGGAGCTGTTTTTT,CASSSGLANTGELFF
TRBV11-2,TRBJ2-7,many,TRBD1,TGTGCCAGCAGCTTAGTAACAGGGACAGGGTTGGGCGAGCAGTACTTC,CASSLVTGTGLGEQYF
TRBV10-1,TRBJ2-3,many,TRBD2,TGCGCCAGCAGTGAGTCGCGGGGGGCCACAGATACGCAGTATTTT,CASSESRGATDTQYF
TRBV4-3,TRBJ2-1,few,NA,TGCGCCAGCAGCCAAGATGGCCCCGGCGTCTCCTACAATGAGCAGTTCTTC,CASSQDGPGVSYNEQFF
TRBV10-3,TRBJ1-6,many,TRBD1,TGTGCCATCAGTGAAAACAGGGGCGGTTCCTATAATTCACCCCTCCACTTT,CAISENRGGSYNSPLHF
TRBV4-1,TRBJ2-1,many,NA,TGCGCCAGCAGCCGAGTGGGCAATGAGCAGTTCTTC,CASSRVGNEQFF
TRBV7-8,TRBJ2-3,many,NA,TGTGCCAGCAGCCTAGTTGATACGCAGTATTTT,CASSLVDTQYF
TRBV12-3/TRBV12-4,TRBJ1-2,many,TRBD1,TGTGCCAGCAGCGGACAGGGGAATGGCTACACCTTC,CASSGQGNGYTF
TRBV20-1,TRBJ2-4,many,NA,TGCAGTGCTTTACAGGGAATAAGGAACATTCAGTACTTC,CSALQGIRNIQYF
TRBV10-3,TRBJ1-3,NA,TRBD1,TGTGCCATCAGTGAGTCTCAGGGGGCTGGAAACACCATATATTTT,CAISESQGAGNTIYF
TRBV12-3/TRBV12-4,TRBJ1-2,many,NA,TGTGCCAGCAGTTTAGCGTTTGCTGTCGAGGGATTACACTATGGCTACACCTTC,CASSLAFAVEGLHYGYTF
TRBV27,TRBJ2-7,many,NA,TGTGCCAGCAGTTCTCGAAGTGACTACGAGCAGTACTTC,CASSSRSDYEQYF
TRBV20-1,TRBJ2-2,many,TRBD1,TGCAGTGCTAGATCAGGGGGAAACACCGGGGAGCTGTTTTTT,CSARSGGNTGELFF
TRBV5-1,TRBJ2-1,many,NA,TGCGCCAGCAGCCCAGGACAGAGACCGTACAATGAGCAGTTCTTC,CASSPGQRPYNEQFF
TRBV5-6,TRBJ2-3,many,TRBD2,TGTGCCAGCAGCTCCTGGCGGGCGGGGGGGCCCGGAGATACGCAGTATTTT,CASSSWRAGGPGDTQYF
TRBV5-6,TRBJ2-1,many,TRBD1,TGTGCCAGCAGCCCTAGGACAGGGTACAATGAGCAGTTCTTC,CASSPRTGYNEQFF
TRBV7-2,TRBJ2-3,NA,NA,TGTGCCAGCAGCTTAGGTGGGAGCCCTAGCACAGATACGCAGTATTTT,CASSLGGSPSTDTQYF
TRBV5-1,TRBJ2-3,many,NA,TGCGCCAGCAGCTTTCAGGGGGGAGCAACAGATACGCAGTATTTT,CASSFQGGATDTQYF
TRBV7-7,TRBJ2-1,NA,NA,TGTACCAGTATCCACAGACAGGCCCCCTACAATGAGCAGTTCTTC,CTSIHRQAPYNEQFF
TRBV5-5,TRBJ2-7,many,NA,TGTGCCAGCAGCTTGGGTCTACAGGGAGGCGGTCTCGAGCAGTACTTC,CASSLGLQGGGLEQYF
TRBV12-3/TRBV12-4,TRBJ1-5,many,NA,TGTGCCAGCAGTTTTCAGGGGATTAATCAGCCCCAGCATTTT,CASSFQGINQPQHF
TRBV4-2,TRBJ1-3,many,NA,TGTGCCAGCAGCCAGCGCGTTGGGAACACCATATATTTT,CASSQRVGNTIYF
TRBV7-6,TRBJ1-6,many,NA,TGTGCCAGCAGCTCCCAGGGTGGCGGGAATTCACCCCTCCACTTT,CASSSQGGGNSPLHF
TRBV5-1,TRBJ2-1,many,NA,TGCGCCAGCAGCTTGGAAAGCACCAGCCCTTTCAGGGAGCAGTTCTTC,CASSLESTSPFREQFF
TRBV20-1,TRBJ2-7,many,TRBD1,TGCAGTGCCTGGGACAGGGAACTCTACGAGCAGTACTTC,CSAWDRELYEQYF
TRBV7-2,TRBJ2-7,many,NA,TGTGCCAGCAGCTCGACAGGCTACGAGCAGTACTTC,CASSSTGYEQYF
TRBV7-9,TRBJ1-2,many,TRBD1,TGTGCCAGCAGCTTAGACAGGGGACCGTATGGCTACACCTTC,CASSLDRGPYGYTF
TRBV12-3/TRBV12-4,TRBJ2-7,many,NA,TGTGCCAGCAGTTTTACAGGCACCTACGAGCAGTACTTC,CASSFTGTYEQYF
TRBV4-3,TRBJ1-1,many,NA,TGCGCCAGCAGCCAAGGCCGGGGGGCAGTGAACACTGAAGCTTTCTTT,CASSQGRGAVNTEAFF
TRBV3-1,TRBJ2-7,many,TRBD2,TGTGCCAGCAGCCGCCACGCGGGGGGGCAAGAGCAGTACTTC,CASSRHAGGQEQYF
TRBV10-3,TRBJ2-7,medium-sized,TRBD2,TGTGCCATCAGTGAGGGGGGAGGGCGGTACGAGCAGTACTTC,CAISEGGGRYEQYF
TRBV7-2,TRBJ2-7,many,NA,TGTGCCAGCAGCTTAGTGGGGGGGCTAGCGCTAACCTACGAGCAGTACTTC,CASSLVGGLALTYEQYF
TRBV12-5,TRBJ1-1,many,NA,TGTGCTAGTGCCGGGAACACTGAAGCTTTCTTT,CASAGNTEAFF
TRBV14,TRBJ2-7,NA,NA,TGTGCCAGCAGCCCGTCTCGCCCTGATACCTACGAGCAGTACTTC,CASSPSRPDTYEQYF
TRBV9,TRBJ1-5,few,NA,TGTGCCAGCAGCGTAGTCAGGATTAATCCTATTCATCAGCCCCAGCATTTT,CASSVVRINPIHQPQHF